This entry lists 15 T cell receptor beta chains sequenced from one sample in a study of blood T cells in healthy people across ages. Next came a second PCR, run for about 6 to 12 cycles, which used a sample-barcoded 5' primer along with a J-beta primer mix. TCRdb re-derived calls from the 5' RACE reads in MiXCR, one entry per CDR3 protein. The sample contains under 2,000,000 distinct CDR3 sequences, 49% of which appear only once. The sequenced material came from blood. These receptors were collected from a woman aged 40 to 49 in good health.

The CDR3 sequence is CASSLASTGGEQYF. CDR3 coding DNA: TGCGCCAGCAGCTTGGCCTCTACAGGGGGTGAGCAGTACTTC. The chain recombines TRBV5-1 with TRBJ2-7; 8 nucleotides match TRBD1. Germline V gene data show CDR1 as SGHRS and CDR2 as YFSETQ. The V segment lost 0 bases and the J segment 7 bases; nucleotides outside the gene matches: 6. This CDR3 is 14 amino acids long.

On this clonotype: A junction boundary mismatches the germline segment, possibly from a read error. This chain joins TRBV28 and TRBJ1-2; D is unclear. Germline V gives CDR1 MDHEN, CDR2 SYDVKM. The CDR3 is made up of 12 amino acids. CDR3 bases: TGTGCCAGCAGCTTATTAGGGTCTGGCTACACCTTC. The encoded protein is CASSLLGSGYTF.

The chain carries TRBV2 and TRBJ1-1; D is perhaps TRBD1 (6 bases). From germline, CDR1 is SNHLY and CDR2 FYNNEI. V lost 1 base, J lost 1 base, and 10 bases lay in between. The CDR3 has 15 residues. The CDR3 nucleotides read TGTGCCAGCAGTGAAGGTGGGACACAGAACACTGAAGCTTTCTTT. This codes for CASSEGGTQNTEAFF.

The V gene is TRBV10-3, the J gene TRBJ1-2, with D tentatively TRBD1 (5 bases). The CDR3 is 14 residues long. Germline V gene data show CDR1 as ENHRY and CDR2 as SYGVKD. Trimming stripped 0 bases from V and 6 bases from J, with 11 bases between. CDR3 protein: CAISESSGKDGYTF. The CDR3 coding sequence is TGTGCCATCAGTGAGTCGTCAGGGAAGGATGGCTACACCTTC.

This chain joins TRBV11-2 and TRBJ2-5; 14 nucleotides match TRBD2. Germline loops: CDR1 SGHAT, CDR2 FQNNGV. This CDR3 contains 16 residues. V gave up 5 bases and J gave up 3 bases; unmatched junction bases: 5. This CDR3 is CASSIGLAGGKETQYF. The CDR3 region has the DNA TGTGCCAGCAGCATCGGACTAGCGGGGGGTAAAGAGACCCAGTACTTC.

V and J are TRBV4-2 and TRBJ1-2; a weak D match, TRBD1 (5 bases). CDR1 is LGHNA, CDR2 YNFKEQ, per germline. V was pared by 1 base and J by 6 bases, with 18 bases between. The CDR3 runs to 16 residues. The CDR3 nucleotides are TGTGCCAGCAGCCAAGGAGGTGGGGCCATGCCCCATGGCTACACCTTC. Amino acids: CASSQGGGAMPHGYTF.

This clonotype was counted a few times. V usage is TRBV5-5 and J usage is TRBJ2-1; D remains ambiguous. Trimming took off 4 bases at V and 7 bases at J, with 9 bases between the two ends. The CDR3 is 12 residues long. Germline V gene data show CDR1 as SGHKS and CDR2 as YYEKEE (reference sequence). The CDR3 reads CASSRSQNEQFF. DNA of the CDR3: TGTGCCAGCAGCAGAAGCCAGAATGAGCAGTTCTTC. Based on the CDR3 plus reference TRBV5-5 and TRBJ2-1, the full variable domain is DAGVTQSPTHLIKTRGQQVTLRCSPISGHKSVSWYQQVLGQGPQFIFQYYEKEERGRGNFPDRFSARQFPNYSSELNVNALLLGDSALYLCASSRSQNEQFFGPGTRLTVL.

J is TRBJ2-5 and V is TRBV12-3 or TRBV12-4; weak D call: TRBD1 (6 bases). V lost 2 bases to trimming and J lost 9 bases, with 16 bases between them. The CDR3 runs to 14 residues. This chain's CDR3 is CASSLRSASGAQYF. In DNA, the CDR3 is TGTGCCAGCAGTTTAAGGTCGGCCTCAGGGGCCCAGTACTTC.

This clonotype has a handful of counts. The V and J genes are TRBV5-6 and TRBJ2-7; D remains ambiguous. The germline CDR1 and CDR2 sequences are SGHDT and YYEEEE. CDR3 length: 15 amino acids. Between the trimmed V and J ends, which lost 2 bases and 0 bases, there was a span of 12 bases. CDR3 protein: CASSFAAVASYEQYF. The CDR3 DNA is TGTGCCAGCAGCTTCGCGGCAGTCGCCTCCTACGAGCAGTACTTC. Complete variable domain (other parts from reference TRBV5-6 and TRBJ2-7): DAGVTQSPTHLIKTRGQQVTLRCSPKSGHDTVSWYQQALGQGPQFIFQYYEEEERQRGNFPDRFSGHQFPNYSSELNVNALLLGDSALYLCASSFAAVASYEQYFGPGTRLTVT.

This clonotype was detected only a few times. The chain couples TRBV7-4 to TRBJ2-4, with 11 bases aligning to TRBD1. The CDR3 runs 18 residues. The germline CDR1 and CDR2 sequences are SGHVT and SQSDAQ. J gave up 0 bases and V 4 bases, and 8 bases lay outside the gene matches. Here the CDR3 DNA reads TGTGCCAGCAGCTCACCGGGACAGGGGGTTCTAGCCAAAAACATTCAGTACTTC. Translated: CASSSPGQGVLAKNIQYF.

This clonotype was detected once. As the CDR3 is not closed by the conserved phenylalanine or tryptophan, this likely results from a read error. This rearrangement joins TRBV12-3 or TRBV12-4 to TRBJ2-1; tentatively, D is TRBD1 or TRBD2 (5 bases each). The CDR3 totals 13 residues. The germline V and J ends were trimmed by 1 base and 9 bases, with 10 bases remaining between them. In nucleotides, the CDR3 is TGTGCCAGCAGTTTAGTAGGGGCGGGTGAGCAGTTCGTC. Its protein product is CASSLVGAGEQFV.

The CDR3 sequence: CASSTSGGFLPEGYF. The CDR3 region has the DNA TGTGCCAGCAGCACTAGCGGGGGGTTTTTACCTGAGGGGTACTTC. The gene calls are TRBV7-2 and TRBJ2-7, with 12 bases lining up with TRBD2. The CDR3 consists of 15 residues. V lost 5 bases, J lost 12 bases, and 14 bases stayed unmatched. Looked up from germline, CDR1 is SGHTA and CDR2 is FQGNSA.

The chain employs TRBV5-6 and TRBJ1-2; 10 bases match TRBD1. This CDR3 has 14 amino acids. The V and J ends lost 3 bases and 3 bases, in that order; junction bases with no gene match: 2. Per the germline V gene, CDR1 is SGHDT and CDR2 is YYEEEE. The CDR3 sequence is CASSWDRGDYGYTF. Written as DNA, the CDR3 is TGTGCCAGCAGCTGGGACAGGGGAGACTATGGCTACACCTTC. Complete variable domain (other parts from reference TRBV5-6 and TRBJ1-2): DAGVTQSPTHLIKTRGQQVTLRCSPKSGHDTVSWYQQALGQGPQFIFQYYEEEERQRGNFPDRFSGHQFPNYSSELNVNALLLGDSALYLCASSWDRGDYGYTFGSGTRLTVV.

This clonotype was recorded only once. The gene calls are TRBV20-1 and TRBJ2-7; D gene unclear. V lost 8 bases and J 2 bases, leaving 16 bases between the germline ends. This CDR3 is 13 amino acids long. The germline CDR1 and CDR2 sequences are DFQATT and SNEGSKA (reference sequence). CDR3 loop: CSSASAGTYEQYF. The CDR3 DNA follows: TGCAGTTCCGCTTCCGCCGGCACCTACGAGCAGTACTTC.

In the case of this clonotype: A much larger clonotype is one base distant, so this may be a read error. The rearrangement uses TRBV12-3 or TRBV12-4 and TRBJ2-3; a weak D match, TRBD2 (6 bases). CDR3 length: 13 residues. Between the trimmed V and J ends, which lost 5 bases and 5 bases, there was a span of 11 bases. The CDR3: CASSNGGGDTQYF. As DNA, the CDR3 is TGTGCCAGCAGTAATGGGGGAGGAGATACGCAGTATTTT.